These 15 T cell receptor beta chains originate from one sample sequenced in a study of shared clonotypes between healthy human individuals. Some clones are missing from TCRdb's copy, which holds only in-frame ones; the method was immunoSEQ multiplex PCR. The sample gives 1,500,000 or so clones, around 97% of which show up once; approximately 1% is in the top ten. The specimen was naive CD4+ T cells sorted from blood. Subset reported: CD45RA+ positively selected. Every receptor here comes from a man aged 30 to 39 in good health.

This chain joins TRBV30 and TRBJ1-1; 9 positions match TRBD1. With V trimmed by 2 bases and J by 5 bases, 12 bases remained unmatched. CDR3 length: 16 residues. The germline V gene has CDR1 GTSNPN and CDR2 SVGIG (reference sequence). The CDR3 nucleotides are TGTGCCTGGAGTCCTTCTCGAACAGGGGGCCGTACTGAAGCTTTCTTT. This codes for CAWSPSRTGGRTEAFF.

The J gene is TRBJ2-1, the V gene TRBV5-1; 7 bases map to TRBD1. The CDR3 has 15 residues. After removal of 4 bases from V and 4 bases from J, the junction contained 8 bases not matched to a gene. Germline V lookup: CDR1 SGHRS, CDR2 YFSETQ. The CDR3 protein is CASSLDRVGYNEQFF. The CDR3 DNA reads TGCGCCAGCAGCCTAGACAGGGTCGGTTACAATGAGCAGTTCTTC.

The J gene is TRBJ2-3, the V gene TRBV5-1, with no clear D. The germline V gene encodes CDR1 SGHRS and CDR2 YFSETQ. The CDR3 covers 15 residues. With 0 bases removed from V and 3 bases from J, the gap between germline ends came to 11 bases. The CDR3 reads CASSLGSFRTDTQYF. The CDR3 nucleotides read TGCGCCAGCAGCTTGGGGTCGTTTCGGACAGATACGCAGTATTTT.

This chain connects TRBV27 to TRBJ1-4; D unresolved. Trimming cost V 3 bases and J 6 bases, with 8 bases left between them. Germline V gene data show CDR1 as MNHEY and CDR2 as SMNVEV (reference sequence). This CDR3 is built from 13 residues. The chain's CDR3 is CASSFGGDEKLFF. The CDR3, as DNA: TGTGCCAGCAGTTTCGGTGGGGATGAAAAACTGTTTTTT.

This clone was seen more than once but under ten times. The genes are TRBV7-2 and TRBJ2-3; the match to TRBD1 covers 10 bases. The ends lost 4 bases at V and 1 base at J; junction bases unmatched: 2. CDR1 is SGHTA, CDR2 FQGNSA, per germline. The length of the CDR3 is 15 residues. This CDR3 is CASSWDRGRTDTQYF. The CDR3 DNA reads TGTGCCAGCAGCTGGGACAGGGGACGCACAGATACGCAGTATTTT.

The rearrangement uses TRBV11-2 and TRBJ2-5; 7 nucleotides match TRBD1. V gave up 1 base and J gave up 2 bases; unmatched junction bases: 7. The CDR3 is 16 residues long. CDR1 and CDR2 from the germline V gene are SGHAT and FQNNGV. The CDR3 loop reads CASSLVHRGVQETQYF. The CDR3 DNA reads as TGTGCCAGCAGCTTAGTCCACAGGGGTGTGCAAGAGACCCAGTACTTC.

The CDR3 DNA reads TGTGCCACCGCTGTGGGGAGCTCTGGGGCCAACGTCCTGACTTTC. The encoded protein is CATAVGSSGANVLTF. The chain combines TRBV27 with TRBJ2-6; perhaps TRBD2 as D (5 bases). The CDR3 consists of 15 residues. Per the germline V gene, CDR1 is MNHEY and CDR2 is SMNVEV (reference sequence). Trimming took 10 bases from V and 0 from J, leaving 13 bases between them.

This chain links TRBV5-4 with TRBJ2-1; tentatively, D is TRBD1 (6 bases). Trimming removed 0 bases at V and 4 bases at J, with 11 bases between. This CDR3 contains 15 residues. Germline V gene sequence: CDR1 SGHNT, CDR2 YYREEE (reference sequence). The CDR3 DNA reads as TGTGCCAGCAGCTTGGGACAGGACCCTTACAATGAGCAGTTCTTC. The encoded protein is CASSLGQDPYNEQFF.

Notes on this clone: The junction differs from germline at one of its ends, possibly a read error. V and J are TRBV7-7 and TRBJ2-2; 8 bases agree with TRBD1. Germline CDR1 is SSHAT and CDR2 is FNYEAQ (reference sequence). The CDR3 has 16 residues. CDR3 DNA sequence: TGTGCTAGCAGCCCCAGGACAGGGTTGAACACCGGGGAGCTGTTTTTT. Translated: CASSPRTGLNTGELFF.

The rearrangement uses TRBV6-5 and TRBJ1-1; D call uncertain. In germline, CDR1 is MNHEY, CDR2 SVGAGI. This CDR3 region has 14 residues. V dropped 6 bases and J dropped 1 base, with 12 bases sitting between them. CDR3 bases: TGTGCCAGCAGCCCACTATCAGGGAACACTGAAGCTTTCTTT. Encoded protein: CASSPLSGNTEAFF.

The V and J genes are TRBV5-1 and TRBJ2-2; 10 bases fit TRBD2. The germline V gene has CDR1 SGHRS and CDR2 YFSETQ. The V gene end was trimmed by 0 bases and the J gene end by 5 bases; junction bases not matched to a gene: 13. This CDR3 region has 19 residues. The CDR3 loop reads CASSLAVVLAGFRTGELFF. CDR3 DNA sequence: TGCGCCAGCAGCTTGGCCGTCGTACTAGCGGGATTTAGAACCGGGGAGCTGTTTTTT. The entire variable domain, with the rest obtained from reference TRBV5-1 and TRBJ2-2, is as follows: KAGVTQTPRYLIKTRGQQVTLSCSPISGHRSVSWYQQTPGQGLQFLFEYFSETQRNKGNFPGRFSGRQFSNSRSEMNVSTLELGDSALYLCASSLAVVLAGFRTGELFFGEGSRLTVL.

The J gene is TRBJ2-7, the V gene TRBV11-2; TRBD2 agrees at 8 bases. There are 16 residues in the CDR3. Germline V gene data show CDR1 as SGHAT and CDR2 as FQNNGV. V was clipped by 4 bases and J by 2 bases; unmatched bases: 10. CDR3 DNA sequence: TGTGCCAGCAGCTCCAGACTAGCGCAAGAACCCTACGAGCAGTACTTC. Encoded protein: CASSSRLAQEPYEQYF.

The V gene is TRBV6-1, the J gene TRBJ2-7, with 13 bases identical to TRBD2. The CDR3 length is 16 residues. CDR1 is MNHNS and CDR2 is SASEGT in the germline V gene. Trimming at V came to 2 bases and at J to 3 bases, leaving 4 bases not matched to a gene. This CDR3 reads CASSEWTSGSFYEQYF. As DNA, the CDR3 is TGTGCCAGCAGTGAATGGACTAGCGGGAGCTTCTACGAGCAGTACTTC.

As DNA, the CDR3 is TGTGCCAGCAGCTTGATGGCACCGGGAGTCGAGCAGTACTTC. This encodes CASSLMAPGVEQYF. The chain carries TRBV5-4 and TRBJ2-7; tentatively, D is TRBD2 (6 bases). CDR1 and CDR2 from the germline V gene are SGHNT and YYREEE (reference sequence). CDR3 length: 14 amino acids. Trimming pared 1 base from V and 6 bases from J, leaving 14 bases between.

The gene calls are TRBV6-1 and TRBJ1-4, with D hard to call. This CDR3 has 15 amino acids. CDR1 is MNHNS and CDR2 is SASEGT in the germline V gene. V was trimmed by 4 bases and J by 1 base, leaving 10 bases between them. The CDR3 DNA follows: TGTGCCAGCAGTGGAATGGGTATAACTAATGAAAAACTGTTTTTT. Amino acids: CASSGMGITNEKLFF.